These 27 T cell receptor beta chains originate from one sample sequenced in a study of shared clonotypes between healthy human individuals. Naive CD8 populations comprised CD45RO-negative cells positively selected for CCR7, excluding terminally differentiated effector memory CD45RA+ cells. The data were produced by immunoSEQ multiplex PCR, yet TCRdb's version contains in-frame clones alone and is incomplete. The table includes about 590,000 clones, around 95% detected once. The sample taken for sequencing was naive CD8+ T cells sorted from blood. The receptors derive from a woman between 25 and 40 years old in good health.

The chain employs TRBV19 and TRBJ2-7; D is ambiguous. The CDR3 contains 13 residues. Germline assignment: CDR1 LNHDA and CDR2 SQIVND (reference sequence). The V end was cut by 1 base, the J end by 6 bases, with 10 bases between. The CDR3: CASSIGGTLEQYF. The CDR3 bases are TGTGCCAGTAGTATAGGGGGAACCCTCGAGCAGTACTTC.

The chain combines TRBV6-5 with TRBJ1-1; D is uncertain. CDR1 and CDR2 (germline): MNHEY, SVGAGI. Trimming removed 0 bases from V and 6 bases from J, with 11 bases in between. CDR3 length equals 14 residues. This chain's CDR3 is CASSYSEGTAEAFF. CDR3 sequence (DNA): TGTGCCAGCAGTTACTCGGAGGGTACAGCTGAAGCTTTCTTT.

In nucleotides, the CDR3 is TGCGCCAGCAGCTTGGAATCCGTTGGACAGGGACTAGCGGGTGACTACGAGCAGTACTTC. Amino acids: CASSLESVGQGLAGDYEQYF. The chain recombines TRBV5-1 with TRBJ2-7; 12 bases agree with TRBD2. CDR1 SGHRS and CDR2 YFSETQ come from the germline V gene. V shed 0 bases, J shed 3 bases, and the junction held 16 bases outside the gene matches. CDR3 length: 20 residues.

This chain links TRBV29-1 with TRBJ1-2, with D perhaps matching TRBD1 (5 bases). The CDR3 consists of 12 residues. Trimming removed 3 bases at V and 8 bases at J, with 13 bases between. CDR1 is SQVTM, CDR2 ANQGSEA, per germline. The CDR3 here is CSVEAGDGGYTF. The CDR3 region has the DNA TGCAGCGTTGAGGCGGGGGATGGAGGCTACACCTTC.

The chain has TRBV30 and TRBJ1-5; D call uncertain. The CDR3 extends over 13 amino acids. Germline V gene sequence: CDR1 GTSNPN, CDR2 SVGIG (reference sequence). Trimming removed 0 bases at V and 3 bases at J, with 6 bases between. CDR3 sequence reads: CAWSVWNNQPQHF. Here the CDR3 DNA reads TGTGCCTGGAGTGTGTGGAACAATCAGCCCCAGCATTTT. Full variable domain (remainder filled in from reference TRBV30 and TRBJ1-5): SQTIHQWPATLVQPVGSPLSLECTVEGTSNPNLYWYRQAAGRGLQLLFYSVGIGQISSEVPQNLSASRPQDRQFILSSKKLLLSDSGFYLCAWSVWNNQPQHFGDGTRLSIL.

This sequence joins TRBV6-1 and TRBJ2-5; TRBD1 is a possible D gene (5 bases). Trimming shortened V by 3 bases and J by 4 bases, and 12 bases separated the two germline ends. The CDR3 length is 14 residues. CDR1 is MNHNS, CDR2 SASEGT, per germline. Here the CDR3 reads CASSELGRAETQYF. The CDR3 nucleotides read TGTGCCAGCAGTGAGTTGGGCAGGGCAGAGACCCAGTACTTC.

About this clone itself: This same CDR3 is encoded by further DNA sequences in the sample. The V and J genes are TRBV27 and TRBJ2-7; D is perhaps TRBD1 (5 bases). V was pared by 5 bases and J by 2 bases, with 10 bases between. Germline V gives CDR1 MNHEY, CDR2 SMNVEV (reference sequence). This CDR3 region has 13 residues. The chain's CDR3 is CASSLGHTYEQYF. For the CDR3, the DNA is TGTGCCAGCAGTCTAGGACACACCTACGAGCAGTACTTC.

The chain carries TRBV29-1 and TRBJ2-7, with D perhaps matching TRBD2 (5 bases). The germline V and J ends were trimmed by 1 base and 8 bases, with 6 bases remaining between them. The CDR3 spans 10 residues. The germline V gene encodes CDR1 SQVTM and CDR2 ANQGSEA. The CDR3: CSVEAGKQYF. As DNA, the CDR3 is TGCAGCGTTGAAGCGGGAAAGCAGTACTTC.

The gene calls are TRBV28 and TRBJ2-7; perhaps TRBD1 as D (5 bases). This CDR3 has 13 amino acids. V lost 6 bases to trimming and J lost 3 bases, with 12 bases between them. Germline V gives CDR1 MDHEN, CDR2 SYDVKM. This chain's CDR3 is CASSDRQGYEQYF. DNA for the CDR3: TGTGCCAGCAGCGACCGTCAGGGCTACGAGCAGTACTTC.

This sequence joins TRBV5-1 and TRBJ2-7; 10 bases fit TRBD2. Germline V gene sequence: CDR1 SGHRS, CDR2 YFSETQ. The CDR3 contains 15 residues. With V trimmed by 1 base and J by 2 bases, 3 bases remained unmatched. The CDR3 loop is CASSLRTSGTYEQYF. The CDR3 DNA sequence: TGCGCCAGCAGCTTGAGGACTAGCGGCACCTACGAGCAGTACTTC.

The J gene is TRBJ2-7, the V gene TRBV4-2, with 7 bases fitting TRBD1. The CDR3 covers 14 residues. With V trimmed by 5 bases and J by 2 bases, 6 bases remained unmatched. CDR1 and CDR2 (germline): LGHNA, YNFKEQ. The chain's CDR3 is CASSVRDSPYEQYF. As DNA, the CDR3 is TGTGCCAGCAGCGTCCGGGACAGCCCCTACGAGCAGTACTTC.

V is TRBV7-8 and J is TRBJ2-2; the D gene is possibly TRBD1 (5 bases). In germline, CDR1 is SGHVS, CDR2 FQNEAQ. The CDR3 runs to 18 residues. The V and J ends lost 5 bases and 4 bases respectively, with 23 bases between them. DNA of the CDR3: TGTGCCAGCAGCCCGAGTAAAACAGGTTTTGTGAGCACCGGGGAGCTGTTTTTT. Its protein product is CASSPSKTGFVSTGELFF. Complete variable domain (other parts from reference TRBV7-8 and TRBJ2-2): GAGVSQSPRYKVAKRGQDVALRCDPISGHVSLFWYQQALGQGPEFLTYFQNEAQLDKSGLPSDRFFAERPEGSVSTLKIQRTQQEDSAVYLCASSPSKTGFVSTGELFFGEGSRLTVL.

This chain uses TRBV28 with TRBJ2-7; 11 bases align to TRBD2. The CDR3 consists of 18 residues. J lost 0 bases, V lost 4 bases, and 11 bases had no gene match. The germline CDR1 and CDR2 sequences are MDHEN and SYDVKM. The CDR3 loop reads CASSSQPRTSGFSYEQYF. In DNA, the CDR3 is TGTGCCAGCAGTTCTCAACCTAGGACTAGCGGGTTCTCCTACGAGCAGTACTTC.

DNA for the CDR3: TGTGCCAGCAGCTCACCCTCCGGGGGGCCGGGCGAGCAGTACTTC. It is translated as CASSSPSGGPGEQYF. The V and J genes are TRBV7-8 and TRBJ2-7; the D gene is possibly TRBD2 (7 bases). From germline, CDR1 is SGHVS and CDR2 FQNEAQ. The CDR3 contains 15 residues. Between the trimmed V and J ends, which lost 4 bases and 6 bases, there was a span of 19 bases. Drawing the rest from reference TRBV7-8 and TRBJ2-7, the complete variable domain is GAGVSQSPRYKVAKRGQDVALRCDPISGHVSLFWYQQALGQGPEFLTYFQNEAQLDKSGLPSDRFFAERPEGSVSTLKIQRTQQEDSAVYLCASSSPSGGPGEQYFGPGTRLTVT.

V usage is TRBV28 and J usage is TRBJ2-2; no definite D call. Germline loops: CDR1 MDHEN, CDR2 SYDVKM. The V end lost 5 bases, the J end lost 6 bases, and 7 bases lay between the germline ends. CDR3 size: 12 residues. DNA for the CDR3: TGTGCCAGCAGTATGTGGCCCGGGGAGCTGTTTTTT. Translated: CASSMWPGELFF.

The chain employs TRBV6-5 and TRBJ2-5, with a tentative D call TRBD2 (6 bases). The CDR3 sequence is 14 residues long. From germline, CDR1 is MNHEY and CDR2 SVGAGI. Deletions cut 2 bases from V and 4 bases from J, with 11 bases between. The CDR3 sequence: CASSYVGGPETQYF. For the CDR3, the DNA is TGTGCCAGCAGTTACGTCGGAGGGCCAGAGACCCAGTACTTC.

V gene TRBV28 combines with J gene TRBJ1-2; D remains ambiguous. The CDR3 covers 13 residues. Germline CDR1 and CDR2: MDHEN and SYDVKM. V was trimmed by 1 base and J by 6 bases, leaving 9 bases between them. CDR3 coding DNA: TGTGCCAGCAGTTTATACGGTACAGATGGCTACACCTTC. As protein: CASSLYGTDGYTF.

The rearrangement links TRBV7-8 to TRBJ2-5; 8 bases map to TRBD1. This CDR3 is built from 18 residues. The J segment lost 2 bases and the V segment lost 6 bases, leaving 17 bases of the junction unmatched. Looked up from germline, CDR1 is SGHVS and CDR2 is FQNEAQ. The CDR3 DNA reads as TGTGCCAGCAGTACCATATTAGGGGACAGGACATTACAAGAGACCCAGTACTTC. Translated, it gives CASSTILGDRTLQETQYF.

This chain links TRBV19 with TRBJ2-2; the D is unclear. The V gene's germline CDR1 is LNHDA and CDR2 SQIVND (reference sequence). Trimming removed 9 bases at V and 2 bases at J, with 7 bases between. The CDR3 loop spans 12 amino acids. CDR3 DNA sequence: TGTGCCAGCCGCCCCAACACCGGGGAGCTGTTTTTT. Amino acids: CASRPNTGELFF.

For the CDR3, the DNA is TGTGCCAGCAGCTTGGTAACAGGGACTGTGGGGGAGCAGTACTTC. It is translated as CASSLVTGTVGEQYF. This chain joins TRBV5-4 and TRBJ2-7; D possibly matches TRBD1 or TRBD2 (6 bases each). Deletions cut 0 bases from V and 7 bases from J, with 17 bases between. The CDR3 loop spans 15 amino acids. In germline, CDR1 is SGHNT, CDR2 YYREEE (reference sequence).

This clone was seen only once. This chain uses TRBV2 with TRBJ2-1; 7 bases are shared with TRBD2. V lost 8 bases and J lost 7; bases outside the gene matches: 5. The CDR3 is made up of 12 amino acids. Per germline, CDR1 SNHLY and CDR2 FYNNEI. CDR3 in DNA: TGTGCCAGCCACGGACTAGAGAATGAGCAGTTCTTC. It yields the protein CASHGLENEQFF.

V is TRBV29-1 and J is TRBJ2-3, with no clear D. From germline, CDR1 is SQVTM and CDR2 ANQGSEA. V shed 4 bases and J shed 2 bases, with 7 bases lying between them. The CDR3 consists of 12 residues. CDR3 nucleotides: TGCAGCGTTGCGGGCAACACAGATACGCAGTATTTT. Translating it yields CSVAGNTDTQYF.

A few counts support this clone. J is TRBJ1-2 and V is TRBV20-1; D not resolved. The germline V and J ends were trimmed by 6 bases and 10 bases, with 12 bases remaining between them. This CDR3 contains 10 residues. The germline CDR1 and CDR2 sequences are DFQATT and SNEGSKA (reference sequence). This CDR3 reads CSAFGEDYTF. The CDR3 bases are TGCAGTGCATTCGGTGAGGACTACACCTTC.

The chain employs TRBV19 and TRBJ2-7; TRBD2 matches 7 bases. CDR3 length: 14 amino acids. Unmatched junction bases numbered 3, after V lost 1 base and J lost 3 bases. In germline, CDR1 is LNHDA, CDR2 SQIVND (reference sequence). This chain's CDR3 is CASSIVAGLYEQYF. DNA of the CDR3: TGTGCCAGTAGTATAGTAGCGGGTCTCTACGAGCAGTACTTC.

This sequence joins TRBV6-1 and TRBJ1-1; unclear D gene. This CDR3 has 11 amino acids. CDR1 MNHNS and CDR2 SASEGT come from the germline V gene. V shed 6 bases and J shed 4 bases, with 6 bases lying between them. The CDR3 spells CASRLITEAFF. CDR3 DNA: TGTGCCAGCAGGCTTATCACTGAAGCTTTCTTT.

A remark on this clone: The sample has other DNA sequences that encode this CDR3 too. The gene calls are TRBV28 and TRBJ2-3; D uncertain. V was clipped by 4 bases and J by 2 bases, with 1 base between them. The CDR3 length is 11 residues. Germline loops: CDR1 MDHEN, CDR2 SYDVKM. CDR3 sequence (DNA): TGTGCCAGCAGTTCCACAGATACGCAGTATTTT. It specifies CASSSTDTQYF.

As to this clone: Other nucleotide sequences from this sample produce the same CDR3. This chain connects TRBV5-4 to TRBJ1-1; D gene ambiguous. Trimming stripped 2 bases from V and 0 bases from J, with 2 bases between. Germline values: CDR1 SGHNT, CDR2 YYREEE (reference sequence). This CDR3 contains 12 residues. The CDR3: CASSLVNTEAFF. In DNA form, the CDR3 reads TGTGCCAGCAGCTTAGTGAACACTGAAGCTTTCTTT.